The 24 T cell receptor beta chains in this list originate from one sample, sequenced in a study of cytomegalovirus exposure and HLA in healthy donors. Use of 60 Vbeta and 13 Jbeta primers characterized the PCR. Method: immunoSEQ multiplex PCR; TCRdb's copy keeps in-frame clones and lacks some. The sample has 95,000 to 110,000 clones, around 65% seen once. Sequencing was performed on PBMCs. Receptors originate from a woman aged 45-65 years in good health and CMV-seronegative.

The chain recombines TRBV9 with TRBJ2-6, with 11 nucleotides matching TRBD2. The CDR3 consists of 18 residues. V was clipped by 3 bases and J by 4 bases; unmatched bases: 9. The germline CDR1 and CDR2 sequences are SGDLS and YYNGEE. The CDR3 DNA reads TGTGCCAGCAGCGCCAGGGGTAGCGGGAGGGCGGGGGCCAACGTCCTGACTTTC. Protein product: CASSARGSGRAGANVLTF.

The sample holds one count of this clone. V is TRBV2 and J is TRBJ1-1; 7 bases match TRBD1. This CDR3 spans 14 amino acids. From germline, CDR1 is SNHLY and CDR2 FYNNEI. Losses at the gene ends were 2 bases for V and 1 base for J; bases not matched to a gene: 1. The CDR3 DNA is TGTGCCAGCAGTGAAAGGGGGCGGAACACTGAAGCTTTCTTT. It encodes CASSERGRNTEAFF.

This clone was recorded a few times. CDR3 region: CASSSSPTENYGYTF. The CDR3 bases are TGTGCCAGCAGTTCTTCCCCGACAGAAAACTATGGCTACACCTTC. This sequence joins TRBV6-5 and TRBJ1-2, with D possibly TRBD1 on 5 matching bases. The germline V gene has CDR1 MNHEY and CDR2 SVGAGI. This CDR3 region has 15 residues. Trimming shortened V by 4 bases and J by 2 bases, and 14 bases separated the two germline ends.

This clone was counted a few times. The chain employs TRBV5-4 and TRBJ2-1; perhaps TRBD2 as D (6 bases). Germline V CDR1 and CDR2: SGHNT, YYREEE (reference sequence). The CDR3 runs 16 residues. With 3 bases removed from V and 9 bases from J, the gap between germline ends came to 22 bases. The CDR3 spells CASSSRMSSVYGEQFF. The CDR3 nucleotides read TGTGCCAGCAGCTCCCGTATGTCTAGCGTTTACGGTGAGCAGTTCTTC.

This chain connects TRBV5-1 to TRBJ2-1; D may be TRBD2 (5 bases). The CDR3 length is 13 residues. The germline V and J ends were trimmed by 0 bases and 6 bases, with 7 bases remaining between them. Germline CDR1 is SGHRS and CDR2 is YFSETQ. CDR3 amino acids: CASSLGGANEQFF. The DNA for the CDR3 is TGCGCCAGCAGCTTGGGGGGAGCCAATGAGCAGTTCTTC.

The chain combines TRBV5-6 with TRBJ2-3, with no clear D. Germline CDR1 is SGHDT and CDR2 is YYEEEE. The CDR3 has 14 amino acids. Trimming removed 2 bases at V and 0 bases at J, with 7 bases between. The CDR3, as DNA: TGTGCCAGCAGCTTCCCTACTAGCACAGATACGCAGTATTTT. It specifies CASSFPTSTDTQYF. The full variable domain, with the rest looked up from reference TRBV5-6 and TRBJ2-3, is DAGVTQSPTHLIKTRGQQVTLRCSPKSGHDTVSWYQQALGQGPQFIFQYYEEEERQRGNFPDRFSGHQFPNYSSELNVNALLLGDSALYLCASSFPTSTDTQYFGPGTRLTVL.

V usage is TRBV7-9 and J usage is TRBJ1-3; 11 bases are a match to TRBD1. The germline V gene has CDR1 SEHNR and CDR2 FQNEAQ (reference sequence). This CDR3 contains 18 residues. Losses at the gene ends were 6 bases for V and 4 bases for J; bases not matched to a gene: 14. The CDR3 nucleotides are TGTGCCAGCAGAAACCGGGACAGGGGGTTCTCTGGAGGAAACACCATATATTTT. This codes for CASRNRDRGFSGGNTIYF.

The chain employs TRBV7-2 and TRBJ1-1; D perhaps matches TRBD1 (5 bases). Trimming took 0 bases from V and 5 from J, leaving 13 bases between them. The CDR3 extends over 15 amino acids. The germline gives CDR1 SGHTA, CDR2 FQGNSA. The CDR3 DNA sequence: TGTGCCAGCAGCTTAGCGTCCGCGGGGCGGACTGAAGCTTTCTTT. Residues: CASSLASAGRTEAFF.

The rearrangement uses TRBV10-3 and TRBJ2-4; 7 nucleotides align to TRBD1. The germline CDR1 and CDR2 sequences are ENHRY and SYGVKD. There are 15 residues in the CDR3. Trimming removed 4 bases from V and 7 bases from J; junction bases left unmatched: 10. The CDR3 DNA reads TGTGCCATCAGTGCCGAAGGGGGCGCGATTAACATTCAGTACTTC. Its protein is CAISAEGGAINIQYF.

This clone was observed a handful of times. The chain couples TRBV6-5 to TRBJ1-1; D not certain. V dropped 10 bases and J dropped 2 bases, with 20 bases sitting between them. The germline CDR1 and CDR2 sequences are MNHEY and SVGAGI. The CDR3 extends over 15 amino acids. This CDR3 is CAISPRRDFNTEAFF. For the CDR3, the DNA is TGTGCCATTTCCCCAAGACGAGACTTCAACACTGAAGCTTTCTTT.

This chain uses TRBV19 with TRBJ2-1; maybe TRBD2 (6 bases). Between the trimmed V and J ends, which lost 11 bases and 3 bases, there was a span of 11 bases. The CDR3 runs to 12 residues. Germline CDR1 and CDR2: LNHDA and SQIVND (reference sequence). This CDR3 reads CAFREYYNEQFF. The CDR3 DNA sequence: TGTGCCTTCCGGGAGTACTACAATGAGCAGTTCTTC.

The sample holds a few counts of this clone. V gene TRBV9 combines with J gene TRBJ2-1; the match to TRBD2 covers 10 bases. Germline V gene sequence: CDR1 SGDLS, CDR2 YYNGEE. V gave up 1 base and J gave up 2 bases; unmatched junction bases: 3. The CDR3 loop spans 16 amino acids. The CDR3 here is CASSVRLAGAYNEQFF. In DNA form, the CDR3 reads TGTGCCAGCAGCGTAAGACTAGCGGGCGCCTACAATGAGCAGTTCTTC.

This chain links TRBV30 with TRBJ2-7; a possible D gene is TRBD2 (6 bases). The V end lost 0 bases, the J end lost 0 bases, and 15 bases lay between the germline ends. The CDR3 sequence is 16 residues long. Germline V CDR1 and CDR2: GTSNPN, SVGIG (reference sequence). CDR3 coding DNA: TGTGCCTGGAGTGTAAGGCGGGGTGCAGGCTCCTACGAGCAGTACTTC. Translation gives CAWSVRRGAGSYEQYF. The full variable domain, its missing parts supplied by reference TRBV30 and TRBJ2-7, is SQTIHQWPATLVQPVGSPLSLECTVEGTSNPNLYWYRQAAGRGLQLLFYSVGIGQISSEVPQNLSASRPQDRQFILSSKKLLLSDSGFYLCAWSVRRGAGSYEQYFGPGTRLTVT.

V and J are TRBV11-2 and TRBJ2-7; 12 bases line up with TRBD2. The CDR3 consists of 15 residues. Losses at the gene ends were 2 bases for V and 2 bases for J; bases not matched to a gene: 1. Germline CDR1 SGHAT, CDR2 FQNNGV. CDR3 nucleotide sequence: TGTGCCAGCAGCTTAACTAGCGGGGGGACCTACGAGCAGTACTTC. It translates to CASSLTSGGTYEQYF.

This sequence joins TRBV14 and TRBJ2-2; TRBD2 matches 10 bases. This CDR3 is built from 18 residues. Trimming at V came to 4 bases and at J to 1 base, leaving 9 bases not matched to a gene. Germline V lookup: CDR1 SGHDN, CDR2 FVKESK. CDR3 sequence: CASSPFGLAEKNTGELFF. The CDR3 DNA follows: TGTGCCAGCAGCCCTTTTGGACTAGCGGAAAAGAACACCGGGGAGCTGTTTTTT.

This clone showed up just a few times. This sequence joins TRBV10-2 and TRBJ2-1; D gene uncertain. The CDR3 spans 13 residues. Looked up from germline, CDR1 is WSHSY and CDR2 is SAAADI. Trimming removed 10 bases at V and 2 bases at J, with 12 bases between. Here the CDR3 reads CATNDITYNEQFF. The DNA for the CDR3 is TGCGCCACTAACGACATAACCTACAATGAGCAGTTCTTC.

This clone has just a few counts. The rearrangement links TRBV28 to TRBJ2-5; TRBD2 matches at 14 bases. Germline V gene sequence: CDR1 MDHEN, CDR2 SYDVKM. With 5 bases clipped from V and 5 bases from J, the junction kept 7 bases outside the gene matches. CDR3 length: 16 residues. The CDR3 loop is CASSLGTSGSSETQYF. Written as DNA, the CDR3 is TGTGCCAGCAGTCTCGGGACTAGCGGGAGTTCGGAGACCCAGTACTTC.

The V and J genes are TRBV10-3 and TRBJ2-5; D perhaps matches TRBD1 (5 bases). The CDR3 has 13 residues. Trimming took off 4 bases at V and 7 bases at J, with 13 bases between the two ends. Germline values: CDR1 ENHRY, CDR2 SYGVKD. CDR3 in amino acids: CAISGVSGATQYF. The CDR3 DNA is TGTGCCATCAGTGGAGTTAGTGGGGCGACCCAGTACTTC.

This clone turned up a few times. The chain employs TRBV6-1 and TRBJ2-3, with TRBD2 matching 10 bases. Germline lookup yields CDR1 MNHNS and CDR2 SASEGT. Unmatched junction bases numbered 8, after V lost 8 bases and J lost 3 bases. The CDR3 has 15 amino acids. The CDR3 coding sequence is TGTGCCAGCGCGGTAGCGGGGGGCGGGACAGATACGCAGTATTTT. Its protein is CASAVAGGGTDTQYF.

This rearrangement joins TRBV7-9 to TRBJ2-2; 16 nucleotides align to TRBD2. Trimming removed 6 bases from V and 0 bases from J; junction bases left unmatched: 7. The CDR3 contains 19 residues. CDR1 is SEHNR and CDR2 is FQNEAQ in the germline V gene (reference sequence). CDR3 amino acids: CASSSGTSGRATNTGELFF. CDR3 bases: TGTGCCAGCAGTTCCGGGACTAGCGGGAGGGCTACGAACACCGGGGAGCTGTTTTTT. The full variable domain, its missing parts supplied by reference TRBV7-9 and TRBJ2-2, is DTGVSQNPRHKITKRGQNVTFRCDPISEHNRLYWYRQTLGQGPEFLTYFQNEAQLEKSRLLSDRFSAERPKGSFSTLEIQRTEQGDSAMYLCASSSGTSGRATNTGELFFGEGSRLTVL.

V is TRBV6-5 and J is TRBJ2-7, with 8 nucleotides matching TRBD1. The CDR3 length is 16 residues. Trimming cost V 4 bases and J 7 bases; bases outside gene matches: 15. Germline CDR1 and CDR2: MNHEY and SVGAGI. The CDR3 region has the DNA TGTGCCAGCAGTTTGACAGGGGCGTCCCTCTCGGGGGAGCAGTACTTC. This gives the protein CASSLTGASLSGEQYF.

The rearrangement links TRBV7-9 to TRBJ1-3; TRBD1 might be the D (6 bases). The CDR3 sequence is 17 residues long. V lost 5 bases, J lost 2 bases, and 19 bases lay in between. Germline assignment: CDR1 SEHNR and CDR2 FQNEAQ (reference sequence). The CDR3, as DNA: TGTGCCAGCAGCCAGACACGGGGGGCGTGGGCTGGAAACACCATATATTTT. As protein: CASSQTRGAWAGNTIYF.

The DNA of the CDR3 is TGTGCCACCAGCAGAAACAGGGTTAGCAATCAGCCCCAGCATTTT. It is translated as CATSRNRVSNQPQHF. The V gene is TRBV15, the J gene TRBJ1-5; D possibly corresponds to TRBD1 (6 bases). Germline lookup yields CDR1 LNHNV and CDR2 YYDKDF (reference sequence). The V end was cut by 2 bases, the J end by 0 bases, with 8 bases between. This CDR3 is built from 15 residues.

The gene calls are TRBV7-2 and TRBJ1-2, with 9 bases matching TRBD1. Losses at the gene ends were 5 bases for V and 3 bases for J; bases not matched to a gene: 4. Germline V gene sequence: CDR1 SGHTA, CDR2 FQGNSA. This CDR3 region has 14 residues. CDR3 bases: TGTGCCAGCAGCCGAAGACAGGGGGACTATGGCTACACCTTC. It is translated as CASSRRQGDYGYTF.